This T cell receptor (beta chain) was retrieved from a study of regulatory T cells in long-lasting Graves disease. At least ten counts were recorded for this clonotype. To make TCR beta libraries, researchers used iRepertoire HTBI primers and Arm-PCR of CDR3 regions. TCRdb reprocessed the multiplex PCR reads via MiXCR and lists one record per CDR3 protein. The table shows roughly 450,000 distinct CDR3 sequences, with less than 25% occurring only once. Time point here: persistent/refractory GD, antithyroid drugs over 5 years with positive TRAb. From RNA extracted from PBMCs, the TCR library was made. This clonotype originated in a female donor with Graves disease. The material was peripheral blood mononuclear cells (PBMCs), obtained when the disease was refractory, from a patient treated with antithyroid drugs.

The CDR3 sequence is CASSLVAFQARQALIYQETQYF. CDR3 nucleotides: TGTGCCAGCAGCTTAGTGGCGTTTCAGGCCCGGCAGGCGCTCATTTACCAAGAGACCCAGTACTTC. The rearrangement joins TRBV7-8 to TRBJ2-5, with no clear D. Germline loops: CDR1 SGHVS, CDR2 FQNEAQ. V dropped 1 base and J dropped 0 bases, with 30 bases sitting between them. This CDR3 region has 22 residues.